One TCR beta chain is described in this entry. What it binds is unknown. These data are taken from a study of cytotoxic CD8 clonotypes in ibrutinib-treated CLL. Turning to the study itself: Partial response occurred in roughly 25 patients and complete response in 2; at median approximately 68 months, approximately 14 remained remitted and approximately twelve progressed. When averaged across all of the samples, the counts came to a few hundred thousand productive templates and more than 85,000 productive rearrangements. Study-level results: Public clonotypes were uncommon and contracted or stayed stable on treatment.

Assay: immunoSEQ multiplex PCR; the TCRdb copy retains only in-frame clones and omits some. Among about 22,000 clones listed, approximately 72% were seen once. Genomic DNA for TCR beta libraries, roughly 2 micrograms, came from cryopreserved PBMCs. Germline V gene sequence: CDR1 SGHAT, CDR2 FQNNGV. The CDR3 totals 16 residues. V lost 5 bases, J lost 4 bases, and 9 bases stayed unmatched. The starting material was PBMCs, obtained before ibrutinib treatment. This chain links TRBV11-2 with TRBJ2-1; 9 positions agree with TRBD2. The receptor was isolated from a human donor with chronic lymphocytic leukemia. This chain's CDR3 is CASSPGLSGRYNEQFF. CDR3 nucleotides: TGTGCCAGCAGCCCCGGACTAAGCGGGAGGTACAATGAGCAGTTCTTC.